Here is one T cell receptor beta chain with its context. TCRdb fed the RACE reads into MiXCR, producing one record per CDR3 protein. The table lists roughly 100,000 distinct CDR3 sequences, around 10% of them singletons. This sample was taken from a study of human T cells and chemical hapten exposure. Germline CDR1 is MNHNY and CDR2 is SVGAGI (reference sequence). Between the trimmed V and J ends, which lost 6 bases and 5 bases, there was a span of 19 bases. CDR3 length: 15 residues. Time point: pre-sensitization, week 0. Treatment reported: therapeutic diphenylcyclopropenone sensitization with weekly scalp DPC.

The chain carries TRBV6-6 and TRBJ2-5; maybe TRBD2 (5 bases). The receptor comes from a woman in her 50s with alopecia areata. Some clones in this sample may be carry-over from other donors' samples. This specimen consisted of whole blood, obtained in connection with sensitization to the hapten diphenylcyclopropenone (DPC). The CDR3 is CASRALRGRLETQYF. The CDR3 region has the DNA TGTGCCAGCAGGGCTTTGCGAGGGAGACTGGAGACCCAGTACTTC.